This T cell receptor (beta chain) stems from a study of shared clonotypes between healthy human individuals. General study results and limits: Naive CD4 clonotypes were shared across a handful of donors at roughly 5.3%. An effect of sequencing depth on clonotype sharing among donors was expected.

As concerns this clone: Its antigen is not known.

The protocol was immunoSEQ multiplex PCR, while the TCRdb copy is restricted to in-frame clones and leaves out a portion. This table has some 2,000,000 clones, about 94% appearing once. Germline CDR1 reads LNHDA; CDR2 reads SQIVND (reference sequence). Trimming stripped 5 bases from V and 7 bases from J, with 23 bases between. The CDR3 is 16 amino acids. The V call is TRBV19, the J call TRBJ1-1; D is perhaps TRBD1 (6 bases). What was sequenced was naive CD4+ T cells sorted from blood. Subset reported: CD45RA+ positively selected. This clonotype was obtained from a man aged 18 to 30 in good health. The CDR3 reads CASSPGLTGTWGEAFF. CDR3 bases: TGTGCCAGTAGTCCCGGATTGACAGGAACGTGGGGTGAAGCTTTCTTT.